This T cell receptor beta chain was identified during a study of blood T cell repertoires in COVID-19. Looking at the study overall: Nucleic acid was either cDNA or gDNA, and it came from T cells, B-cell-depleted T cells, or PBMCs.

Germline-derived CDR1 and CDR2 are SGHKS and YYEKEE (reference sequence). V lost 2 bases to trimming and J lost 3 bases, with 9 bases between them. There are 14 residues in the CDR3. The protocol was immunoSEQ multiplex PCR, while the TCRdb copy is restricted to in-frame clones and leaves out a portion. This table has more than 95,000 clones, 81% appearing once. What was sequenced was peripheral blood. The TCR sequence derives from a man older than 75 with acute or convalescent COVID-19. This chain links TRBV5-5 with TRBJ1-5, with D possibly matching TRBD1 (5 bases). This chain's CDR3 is CASSFLDNNQPQHF. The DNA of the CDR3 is TGTGCCAGCAGCTTTTTGGACAACAATCAGCCCCAGCATTTT.